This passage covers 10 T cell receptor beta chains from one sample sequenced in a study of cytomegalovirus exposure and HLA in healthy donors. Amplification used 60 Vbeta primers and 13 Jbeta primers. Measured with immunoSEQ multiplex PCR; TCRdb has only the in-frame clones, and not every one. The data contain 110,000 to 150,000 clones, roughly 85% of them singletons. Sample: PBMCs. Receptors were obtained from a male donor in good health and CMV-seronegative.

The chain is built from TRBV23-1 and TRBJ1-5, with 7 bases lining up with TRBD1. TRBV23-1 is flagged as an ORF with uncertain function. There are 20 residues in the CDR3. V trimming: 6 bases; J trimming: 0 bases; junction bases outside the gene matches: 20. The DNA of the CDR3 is TGCGCCAGCAGAGAACAGGTCGAACCCGGGACAGTCTCTAGCAATCAGCCCCAGCATTTT. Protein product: CASREQVEPGTVSSNQPQHF.

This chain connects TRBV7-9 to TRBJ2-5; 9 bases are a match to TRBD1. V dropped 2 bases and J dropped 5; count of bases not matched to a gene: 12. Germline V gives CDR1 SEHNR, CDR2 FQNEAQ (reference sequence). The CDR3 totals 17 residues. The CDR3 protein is CASSLPSRDRVMETQYF. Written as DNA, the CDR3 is TGTGCCAGCAGCTTACCCAGCCGGGACAGGGTAATGGAGACCCAGTACTTC.

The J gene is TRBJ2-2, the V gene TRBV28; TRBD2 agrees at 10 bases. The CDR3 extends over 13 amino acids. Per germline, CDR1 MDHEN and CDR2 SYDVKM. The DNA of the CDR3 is TGTGCAGCGGGGGGGTCTAACACCGGGGAGCTGTTTTTT. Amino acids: CAAGGSNTGELFF.

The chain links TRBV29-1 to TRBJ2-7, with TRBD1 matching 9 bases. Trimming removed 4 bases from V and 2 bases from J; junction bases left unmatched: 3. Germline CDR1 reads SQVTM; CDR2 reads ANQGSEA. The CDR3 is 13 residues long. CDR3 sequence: CSVGQGEPYEQYF. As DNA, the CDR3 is TGCAGCGTTGGACAGGGGGAACCCTACGAGCAGTACTTC.

The DNA for the CDR3 is TGCGCCAGCAGCGTACAGGGGAACACTGAAGCTTTCTTT. The encoded protein is CASSVQGNTEAFF. The chain is built from TRBV5-1 and TRBJ1-1, with D tentatively TRBD1 (6 bases). Germline loops: CDR1 SGHRS, CDR2 YFSETQ. V was cut by 4 bases and J by 1 base, with 8 bases left in between. The length of the CDR3 is 13 residues.

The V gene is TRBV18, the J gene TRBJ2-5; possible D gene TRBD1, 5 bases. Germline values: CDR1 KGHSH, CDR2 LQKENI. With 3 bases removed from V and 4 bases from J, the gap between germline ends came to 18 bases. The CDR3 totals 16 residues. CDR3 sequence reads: CASSPPEGVSRETQYF. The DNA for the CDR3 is TGTGCCAGCTCACCGCCTGAAGGGGTTAGTCGAGAGACCCAGTACTTC.

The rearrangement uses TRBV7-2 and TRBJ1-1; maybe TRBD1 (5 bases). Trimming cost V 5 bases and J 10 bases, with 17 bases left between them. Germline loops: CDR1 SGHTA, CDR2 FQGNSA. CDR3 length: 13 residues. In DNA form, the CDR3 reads TGTGCCAGCAGCCCCCGGCGGGGGGAATTAGCTTTCTTT. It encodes CASSPRRGELAFF.

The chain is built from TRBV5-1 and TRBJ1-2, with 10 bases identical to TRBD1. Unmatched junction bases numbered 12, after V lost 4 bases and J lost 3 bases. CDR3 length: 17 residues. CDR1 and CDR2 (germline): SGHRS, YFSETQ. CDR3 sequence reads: CASSPGTGDGHYYGYTF. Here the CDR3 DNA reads TGCGCCAGCAGCCCCGGGACAGGGGACGGGCATTACTATGGCTACACCTTC. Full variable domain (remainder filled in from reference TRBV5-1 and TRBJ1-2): KAGVTQTPRYLIKTRGQQVTLSCSPISGHRSVSWYQQTPGQGLQFLFEYFSETQRNKGNFPGRFSGRQFSNSRSEMNVSTLELGDSALYLCASSPGTGDGHYYGYTFGSGTRLTVV.

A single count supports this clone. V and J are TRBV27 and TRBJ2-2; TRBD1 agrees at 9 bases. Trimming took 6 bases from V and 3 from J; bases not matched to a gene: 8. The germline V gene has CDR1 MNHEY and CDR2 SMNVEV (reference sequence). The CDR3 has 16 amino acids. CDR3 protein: CASRPGQGFYTGELFF. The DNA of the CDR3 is TGTGCCAGCAGGCCGGGACAGGGTTTTTACACCGGGGAGCTGTTTTTT.

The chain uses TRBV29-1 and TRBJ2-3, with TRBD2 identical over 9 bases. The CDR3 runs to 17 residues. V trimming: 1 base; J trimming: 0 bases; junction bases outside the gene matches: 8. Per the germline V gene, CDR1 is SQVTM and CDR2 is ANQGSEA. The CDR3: CSVEVGGGAWSTDTQYF. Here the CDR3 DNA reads TGCAGCGTTGAAGTAGGCGGGGGGGCCTGGAGCACAGATACGCAGTATTTT.